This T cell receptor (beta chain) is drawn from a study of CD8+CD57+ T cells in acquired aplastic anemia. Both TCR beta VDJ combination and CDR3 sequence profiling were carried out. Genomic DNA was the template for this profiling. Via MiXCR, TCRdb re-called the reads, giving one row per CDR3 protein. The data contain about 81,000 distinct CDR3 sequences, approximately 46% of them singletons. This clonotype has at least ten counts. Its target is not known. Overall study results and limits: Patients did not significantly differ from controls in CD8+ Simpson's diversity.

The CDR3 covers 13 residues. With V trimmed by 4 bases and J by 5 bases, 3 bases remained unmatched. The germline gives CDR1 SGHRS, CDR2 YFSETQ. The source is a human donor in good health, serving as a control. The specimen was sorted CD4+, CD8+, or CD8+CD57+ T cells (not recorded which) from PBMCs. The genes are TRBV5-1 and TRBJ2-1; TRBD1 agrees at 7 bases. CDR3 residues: CASSEGQNNEQFF. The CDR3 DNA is TGCGCCAGCAGCGAGGGACAGAACAATGAGCAGTTCTTC.